The next 30 T cell receptor beta chains were all read from a single sample in a study of T cell changes during pregnancy in multiple sclerosis. Measured with immunoSEQ multiplex PCR; TCRdb has only the in-frame clones, and not every one. There are approximately 30,000 clones in the sample; less than 90% occur only once, and about 8% lies in the top ten. The sequencing here drew on CD8+ T cells from peripheral blood mononuclear cells, taken before pregnancy. These receptor sequences come from a female donor with multiple sclerosis, enrolled in a pregnancy study.

This clone was detected only once. V usage is TRBV2 and J usage is TRBJ1-6; TRBD1 aligns across 7 bases. CDR3 length: 16 residues. Germline lookup yields CDR1 SNHLY and CDR2 FYNNEI. The V gene end was trimmed by 2 bases and the J gene end by 9 bases; junction bases not matched to a gene: 10. The CDR3 loop is CASSEWSTGTASPLHF. The CDR3, as DNA: TGTGCCAGCAGTGAATGGTCGACAGGGACGGCTTCACCCCTCCACTTT.

This clone is categorized as medium-sized. The chain has TRBV6-4 and TRBJ2-1; D might be TRBD2 (5 bases). Germline lookup yields CDR1 MRHNA and CDR2 SNTAGT. The CDR3 covers 13 residues. The V end lost 0 bases, the J end lost 5 bases, and 5 bases lay between the germline ends. In DNA, the CDR3 is TGTGCCAGCAGTGACTCGACTAACAATGAGCAGTTCTTC. It yields the protein CASSDSTNNEQFF.

Turning to this clone: This specimen includes other DNA sequences encoding the same CDR3. The V and J genes are TRBV6-1 and TRBJ2-3; 11 bases fit TRBD2. The CDR3 is made up of 15 amino acids. The germline gives CDR1 MNHNS, CDR2 SASEGT. The V segment lost 2 bases and the J segment 4 bases; nucleotides outside the gene matches: 2. CDR3 region: CASSETSGGADTQYF. The CDR3 bases are TGTGCCAGCAGTGAAACTAGCGGGGGAGCAGATACGCAGTATTTT.

This sequence joins TRBV11-2 and TRBJ2-3, with TRBD2 as a possible D gene (6 bases). The CDR3 is 17 residues long. Trimming pared 0 bases from V and 3 bases from J, leaving 16 bases between. Germline-derived CDR1 and CDR2 are SGHAT and FQNNGV. This chain's CDR3 is CASSLDPVGGETDTQYF. The CDR3 coding sequence is TGTGCCAGCAGCTTAGACCCCGTGGGGGGTGAGACAGATACGCAGTATTTT. The entire variable domain, with the rest obtained from reference TRBV11-2 and TRBJ2-3, is as follows: EAGVAQSPRYKIIEKRQSVAFWCNPISGHATLYWYQQILGQGPKLLIQFQNNGVVDDSQLPKDRFSAERLKGVDSTLKIQPAKLEDSAVYLCASSLDPVGGETDTQYFGPGTRLTVL.

The chain joins TRBV4-3 to TRBJ2-3; D unclear. Germline loops: CDR1 LGHNA, CDR2 YSLEER. The CDR3 is 15 residues long. V lost 0 bases to trimming and J lost 1 base, with 8 bases between them. CDR3 sequence reads: CASSQDRQGTDTQYF. The CDR3 DNA reads as TGCGCCAGCAGCCAAGATAGGCAGGGCACAGATACGCAGTATTTT.

V and J are TRBV11-2 and TRBJ2-7; D not certain. Per the germline V gene, CDR1 is SGHAT and CDR2 is FQNNGV. This CDR3 spans 12 amino acids. Between the trimmed V and J ends, which lost 1 base and 4 bases, there was a span of 5 bases. CDR3 amino acids: CASSLGDYEQYF. The CDR3, as DNA: TGTGCCAGCAGCTTAGGAGATTACGAGCAGTACTTC.

The chain combines TRBV10-2 with TRBJ2-7; 11 bases line up with TRBD1. V shed 4 bases, J shed 2 bases, and the junction held 4 bases outside the gene matches. This CDR3 is 15 amino acids long. Germline CDR1 reads WSHSY; CDR2 reads SAAADI. CDR3 amino acids: CASSVGTGGPYEQYF. The DNA of the CDR3 is TGCGCCAGCAGTGTTGGGACAGGGGGACCCTACGAGCAGTACTTC.

The chain carries TRBV10-3 and TRBJ1-2; TRBD1 is a possible D gene (5 bases). The CDR3 sequence is 11 residues long. V was clipped by 8 bases and J by 6 bases, with 10 bases between them. Germline CDR1 is ENHRY and CDR2 is SYGVKD. CDR3 loop: CAIRWGNGYTF. Written as DNA, the CDR3 is TGTGCCATCCGGTGGGGCAATGGCTACACCTTC.

This clone occurred a few times. The chain links TRBV28 to TRBJ1-4, with 8 positions matching TRBD1. The J segment lost 5 bases and the V segment lost 3 bases, leaving 2 bases of the junction unmatched. The CDR3 runs to 14 residues. Germline assignment: CDR1 MDHEN and CDR2 SYDVKM. For the CDR3, the DNA is TGTGCCAGCAGTTTCAGGGGGCAAAATGAAAAACTGTTTTTT. It is translated as CASSFRGQNEKLFF.

The chain uses TRBV7-6 and TRBJ2-1, with 9 bases identical to TRBD1. Germline CDR1 is SGHVS and CDR2 is FNYEAQ. The CDR3 is 19 residues long. V was pared by 3 bases and J by 9 bases, with 21 bases of the junction left unmatched. The CDR3 coding sequence is TGTGCCAGCAGCTTGCCATTCTATCCGGGACAGGGCTCTATCAGTGAGCAGTTCTTC. This gives the protein CASSLPFYPGQGSISEQFF.

The V call is TRBV5-1, the J call TRBJ2-3; 8 nucleotides line up with TRBD2. Trimming cost V 0 bases and J 2 bases; bases outside gene matches: 8. Germline-derived CDR1 and CDR2 are SGHRS and YFSETQ. This CDR3 region has 17 residues. The CDR3 is CASSLGSAGGNTDTQYF. CDR3 in DNA: TGCGCCAGCAGCTTGGGGAGCGCGGGGGGAAACACAGATACGCAGTATTTT. The entire variable domain, with the rest obtained from reference TRBV5-1 and TRBJ2-3, is as follows: KAGVTQTPRYLIKTRGQQVTLSCSPISGHRSVSWYQQTPGQGLQFLFEYFSETQRNKGNFPGRFSGRQFSNSRSEMNVSTLELGDSALYLCASSLGSAGGNTDTQYFGPGTRLTVL.

The V gene is TRBV6-1, the J gene TRBJ2-7, with D perhaps TRBD1 (5 bases). The CDR3 is 15 residues long. The V gene's germline CDR1 is MNHNS and CDR2 SASEGT. V was shortened by 3 bases and J by 0 bases, with 12 bases between the two germline ends. The DNA of the CDR3 is TGTGCCAGCAGTGATGGGGCGTCGGGCTCCTACGAGCAGTACTTC. Translating it yields CASSDGASGSYEQYF.

This chain joins TRBV9 and TRBJ2-2; D unclear. The V end was cut by 4 bases, the J end by 1 base, with 14 bases between. The CDR3 consists of 16 residues. Germline V gene sequence: CDR1 SGDLS, CDR2 YYNGEE. The CDR3 reads CASSTEYRRNTGELFF. The CDR3 bases are TGTGCCAGCAGCACAGAGTACCGCCGGAACACCGGGGAGCTGTTTTTT.

This clone was counted a single time. The chain couples TRBV5-5 to TRBJ2-7, with D tentatively TRBD1 (5 bases). The CDR3 contains 12 residues. Germline V gene sequence: CDR1 SGHKS, CDR2 YYEKEE (reference sequence). The V end lost 4 bases, the J end lost 3 bases, and 8 bases lay between the germline ends. The CDR3 nucleotides read TGTGCCAGCAGCCCGGACATCTACGAGCAGTACTTC. Protein product: CASSPDIYEQYF. The variable domain in full, with the rest retrieved from reference TRBV5-5 and TRBJ2-7, is DAGVTQSPTHLIKTRGQQVTLRCSPISGHKSVSWYQQVLGQGPQFIFQYYEKEERGRGNFPDRFSARQFPNYSSELNVNALLLGDSALYLCASSPDIYEQYFGPGTRLTVT.

This chain uses TRBV11-2 with TRBJ2-7, with D tentatively TRBD2 (6 bases). CDR1 is SGHAT and CDR2 is FQNNGV in the germline V gene. The V end lost 1 base, the J end lost 5 bases, and 12 bases lay between the germline ends. CDR3 length: 14 amino acids. CDR3 DNA: TGTGCCAGCAGCTTAGGTCGGGGGATCCACGAGCAGTACTTC. Translated, it gives CASSLGRGIHEQYF.

This CDR3 reads CASSATPLGQVNYEQYF. CDR3 in DNA: TGTGCCAGCAGTGCAACCCCACTCGGACAGGTGAACTACGAGCAGTACTTC. The chain uses TRBV6-1 and TRBJ2-7; 7 bases agree with TRBD1. This CDR3 region has 17 residues. V shed 4 bases and J 3 bases; nucleotides not matched to a gene: 15. Germline CDR1 is MNHNS and CDR2 is SASEGT.

In DNA, the CDR3 is TGCGCCAGCAGCCAAGACCACAAAAGCCTTGGGGGGAAAGCTTTCTTT. Its protein product is CASSQDHKSLGGKAFF. The chain combines TRBV4-1 with TRBJ1-1; D might be TRBD1 (5 bases). The germline gives CDR1 MGHRA, CDR2 YSYEKL. The CDR3 contains 16 residues. V dropped 0 bases and J dropped 9 bases, with 20 bases sitting between them.

The rearrangement links TRBV2 to TRBJ2-7; possibly TRBD1 for D (7 bases). CDR3 size: 14 residues. Germline loops: CDR1 SNHLY, CDR2 FYNNEI. Trimming pared 8 bases from V and 5 bases from J, leaving 19 bases between. In DNA form, the CDR3 reads TGTGCCAGCCTAGGTGAGGAGGGGGCCAACGAGCAGTACTTC. Protein sequence: CASLGEEGANEQYF. Together with reference TRBV2 and TRBJ2-7, the CDR3 gives the full variable domain: EPEVTQTPSHQVTQMGQEVILRCVPISNHLYFYWYRQILGQKVEFLVSFYNNEISEKSEIFDDQFSVERPDGSNFTLKIRSTKLEDSAMYFCASLGEEGANEQYFGPGTRLTVT.

This chain connects TRBV2 to TRBJ2-7; D is perhaps TRBD1 (7 bases). The CDR3 runs to 14 residues. V was cut by 8 bases and J by 2 bases, with 16 bases left in between. The germline V gene encodes CDR1 SNHLY and CDR2 FYNNEI. Written as DNA, the CDR3 is TGTGCCAGCCAATCAGGGGGGCTGGCCTACGAGCAGTACTTC. Protein product: CASQSGGLAYEQYF.

The V and J genes are TRBV7-2 and TRBJ1-1; D gene unclear. Trimming cost V 3 bases and J 3 bases, with 17 bases left between them. Germline V CDR1 and CDR2: SGHTA, FQGNSA. There are 16 residues in the CDR3. In nucleotides, the CDR3 is TGTGCCAGCAGCTTTAGCACCGGTTGGGGAGACACTGAAGCTTTCTTT. Translation: CASSFSTGWGDTEAFF.

The chain uses TRBV27 and TRBJ1-2; 9 bases are a match to TRBD1. Germline lookup yields CDR1 MNHEY and CDR2 SMNVEV (reference sequence). There are 15 residues in the CDR3. J was trimmed by 5 bases and V by 5 bases; bases with no gene match: 9. CDR3 sequence (DNA): TGTGCCAGCAGTGCGAACAGGGGGCTCCTGTATGGCTACACCTTC. It encodes CASSANRGLLYGYTF.

V gene TRBV4-1 combines with J gene TRBJ2-7; 9 positions match TRBD2. Germline lookup yields CDR1 MGHRA and CDR2 YSYEKL. This CDR3 contains 16 residues. V shed 4 bases and J 3 bases; nucleotides not matched to a gene: 10. In DNA form, the CDR3 reads TGCGCCAGCAGCCTGGGGGTAGCGGGGGTAGTCTACGAGCAGTACTTC. As protein: CASSLGVAGVVYEQYF.

This rearrangement joins TRBV2 to TRBJ1-2; 10 positions agree with TRBD1. Germline V CDR1 and CDR2: SNHLY, FYNNEI. V gave up 10 bases and J gave up 10 bases; unmatched junction bases: 15. The CDR3 runs to 14 residues. CDR3 in amino acids: CATSSEGTGVFYTF. Here the CDR3 DNA reads TGTGCCACCTCCAGTGAGGGGACAGGGGTTTTCTACACCTTC.

This clone was observed once. The chain combines TRBV7-9 with TRBJ1-1; D ambiguous. The CDR3 extends over 15 amino acids. Looked up from germline, CDR1 is SEHNR and CDR2 is FQNEAQ (reference sequence). Trimming cost V 1 base and J 0 bases, with 9 bases left between them. The CDR3: CASSLDSGVNTEAFF. The CDR3 DNA sequence: TGTGCCAGCAGCTTAGATTCGGGAGTGAACACTGAAGCTTTCTTT.

This chain connects TRBV7-9 to TRBJ1-3; D unresolved. CDR3 length: 15 amino acids. Trimming cost V 5 bases and J 0 bases, with 11 bases left between them. CDR1 and CDR2 from the germline V gene are SEHNR and FQNEAQ (reference sequence). DNA of the CDR3: TGTGCCAGCAGCAACCCGGGAGGCTCTGGAAACACCATATATTTT. It is translated as CASSNPGGSGNTIYF.

This clone has just one count. This chain connects TRBV2 to TRBJ1-1; 11 positions match TRBD1. CDR1 is SNHLY, CDR2 FYNNEI, per germline. V shed 7 bases and J 7 bases; nucleotides not matched to a gene: 5. The CDR3 has 13 residues. The CDR3 loop reads CASNSGQGVEAFF. For the CDR3, the DNA is TGTGCCAGCAATTCGGGACAGGGGGTTGAAGCTTTCTTT.

This chain joins TRBV4-2 and TRBJ2-4; D may be TRBD2 (5 bases). Trimming took 4 bases from V and 13 from J, leaving 14 bases between them. The CDR3 is made up of 12 amino acids. CDR1 is LGHNA and CDR2 is YNFKEQ in the germline V gene. The CDR3 DNA follows: TGTGCCAGCAGCCTACCCGGACTGGGGCAGTACTTC. Its protein is CASSLPGLGQYF.

The chain recombines TRBV11-3 with TRBJ2-7, with D unclear. Germline CDR1 and CDR2: SGHNT and YENEEA. This CDR3 spans 13 amino acids. V shed 2 bases and J shed 0 bases, with 5 bases lying between them. CDR3 DNA sequence: TGTGCCAGCAGCTTAACCTACTCCTACGAGCAGTACTTC. Protein product: CASSLTYSYEQYF.

The chain links TRBV2 to TRBJ2-7, with D perhaps matching TRBD1 (6 bases). V was shortened by 4 bases and J by 6 bases, with 7 bases between the two germline ends. Germline V lookup: CDR1 SNHLY, CDR2 FYNNEI. The CDR3 runs to 11 residues. Here the CDR3 DNA reads TGTGCCAGCAGTGTGGGGGCCGAGCAGTACTTC. This encodes CASSVGAEQYF.

V is TRBV4-3 and J is TRBJ1-4; the D gene is possibly TRBD1 (6 bases). The CDR3 covers 16 residues. Germline V lookup: CDR1 LGHNA, CDR2 YSLEER. Trimming removed 4 bases at V and 3 bases at J, with 15 bases between. The CDR3 sequence is CASSRLSDRANEKLFF. The DNA of the CDR3 is TGCGCCAGCAGCCGGCTATCGGACAGAGCTAATGAAAAACTGTTTTTT.